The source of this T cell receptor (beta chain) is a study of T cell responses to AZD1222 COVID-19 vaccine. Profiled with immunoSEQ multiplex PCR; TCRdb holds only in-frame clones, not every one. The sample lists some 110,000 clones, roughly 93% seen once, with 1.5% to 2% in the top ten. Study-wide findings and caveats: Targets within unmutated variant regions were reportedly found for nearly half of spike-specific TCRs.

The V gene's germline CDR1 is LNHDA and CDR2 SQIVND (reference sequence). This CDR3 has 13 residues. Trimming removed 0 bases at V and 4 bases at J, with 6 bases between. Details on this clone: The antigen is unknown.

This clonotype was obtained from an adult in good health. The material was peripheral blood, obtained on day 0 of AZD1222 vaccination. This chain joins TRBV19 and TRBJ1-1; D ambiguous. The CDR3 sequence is CASSIESSTEAFF. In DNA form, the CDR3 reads TGTGCCAGTAGTATAGAATCCAGCACTGAAGCTTTCTTT.